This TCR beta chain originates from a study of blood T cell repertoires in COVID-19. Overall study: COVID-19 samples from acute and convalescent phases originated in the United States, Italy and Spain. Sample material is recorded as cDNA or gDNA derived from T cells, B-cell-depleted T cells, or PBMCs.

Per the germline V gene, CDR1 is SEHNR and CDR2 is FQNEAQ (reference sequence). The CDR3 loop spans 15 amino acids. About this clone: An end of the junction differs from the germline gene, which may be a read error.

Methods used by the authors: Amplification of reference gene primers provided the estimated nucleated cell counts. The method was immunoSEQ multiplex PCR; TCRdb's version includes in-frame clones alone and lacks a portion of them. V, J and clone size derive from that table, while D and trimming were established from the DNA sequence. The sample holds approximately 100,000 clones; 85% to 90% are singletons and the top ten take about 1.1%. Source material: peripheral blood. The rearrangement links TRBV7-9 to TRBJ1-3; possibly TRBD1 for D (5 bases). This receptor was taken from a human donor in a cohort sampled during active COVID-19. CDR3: CASSLAAGSGNTIYF. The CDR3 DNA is TGTGCCAGCAGCCTAGCGGCAGGGTCTGGAAACACCATATATTTT.